This T cell receptor (beta chain) was sequenced for a study of glioma-infiltrating T cells after dendritic cell vaccination. The germline gives CDR1 SGHNT, CDR2 YENEEA. CDR3 length equals 13 residues. V gave up 5 bases and J gave up 8 bases, with 15 bases separating them. TCRdb keeps only in-frame clones here, not all; method: immunoSEQ multiplex PCR. The sample consists of approximately 100,000 clones, approximately 80% of them appearing once. The sequence came from a human donor with glioblastoma. The gene calls are TRBV11-3 and TRBJ1-1; D not certain. Sample: blood, taken before dendritic cell vaccination. The CDR3 sequence is CASSRGGFSEAFF. CDR3 sequence (DNA): TGTGCCAGCAGCCGAGGTGGGTTTTCCGAAGCTTTCTTT.